The present TCR beta chain was sequenced within a study of T cells after somatic rescue of genetic block. Per germline, CDR1 SNHLY and CDR2 FYNNEI. The J segment lost 2 bases and the V segment lost 6 bases, leaving 11 bases of the junction unmatched. This CDR3 comprises 16 residues. Here immunoSEQ multiplex PCR was the method, and the copy in TCRdb shows in-frame clones only, minus some. Counted here are 68,000 or so clones, roughly 92% occurring once; the ten biggest clones make up around 3%. Sequenced sample: peripheral blood mononuclear cells (PBMCs). The sequence was obtained from a man aged 40-49 years. The J gene is TRBJ2-3, the V gene TRBV2; 7 nucleotides line up with TRBD2. The CDR3 DNA is TGTGCCAGCAGCACCCACGGGGGGTTGCTCACAGATACGCAGTATTTT. This codes for CASSTHGGLLTDTQYF.